The next 30 T cell receptor beta chains were all read from a single sample in a study of radiotherapy plus CTLA-4 blockade in lung cancer. Sequenced by immunoSEQ multiplex PCR; TCRdb stores in-frame clones only, minus some. The data show over 50,000 clones, 70% to 85% seen once. The sample consisted of peripheral blood, taken from a patient treated with radiotherapy plus ipilimumab. The receptors were gathered from a human donor with non-small cell lung cancer who had a partial response to radiotherapy plus ipilimumab.

The chain employs TRBV6-6 and TRBJ2-5; D is possibly TRBD2 (6 bases). The CDR3 runs to 15 residues. CDR1 MNHNY and CDR2 SVGAGI come from the germline V gene (reference sequence). V lost 6 bases to trimming and J lost 1 base, with 15 bases between them. The CDR3 loop is CASSPGASLQETQYF. The CDR3 DNA follows: TGTGCCAGCAGCCCGGGAGCCAGCCTCCAAGAGACCCAGTACTTC.

The chain recombines TRBV11-1 with TRBJ1-4, with 9 bases lining up with TRBD1. This CDR3 has 17 amino acids. Germline CDR1 SGHAT, CDR2 FQDESV (reference sequence). V dropped 1 base and J dropped 1; count of bases not matched to a gene: 4. The CDR3 coding sequence is TGTGCCAGCAGCTTAGGACAGGGGGACCAAACTAATGAAAAACTGTTTTTT. Translated, it gives CASSLGQGDQTNEKLFF.

This chain joins TRBV6-5 and TRBJ2-7; 7 bases are a match to TRBD1. CDR3 size: 15 residues. The V segment lost 2 bases and the J segment 1 base; nucleotides outside the gene matches: 5. Germline CDR1 and CDR2: MNHEY and SVGAGI. The CDR3 loop reads CASSYQTGQSYEQYF. CDR3 sequence (DNA): TGTGCCAGCAGTTACCAAACGGGACAGTCCTACGAGCAGTACTTC.

V and J are TRBV7-9 and TRBJ1-1, with D possibly matching TRBD1 (5 bases). The CDR3 spans 14 residues. V gave up 1 base and J gave up 2 bases, with 8 bases separating them. Germline CDR1 SEHNR, CDR2 FQNEAQ (reference sequence). As DNA, the CDR3 is TGTGCCAGCAGCTTAGAGGGGCGAAACACTGAAGCTTTCTTT. It yields the protein CASSLEGRNTEAFF.

V and J are TRBV9 and TRBJ1-1; the match to TRBD1 covers 10 bases. The CDR3 totals 14 residues. With V trimmed by 3 bases and J by 5 bases, 4 bases remained unmatched. Germline V gene lookup returns CDR1 SGDLS and CDR2 YYNGEE. The CDR3 is CASSGGDRGTEAFF. The CDR3 DNA reads TGTGCCAGCAGCGGGGGGGACAGGGGAACTGAAGCTTTCTTT.

The chain has TRBV5-6 and TRBJ2-3; 11 bases fit TRBD2. Losses at the gene ends were 3 bases for V and 3 bases for J; bases not matched to a gene: 3. CDR3 length: 15 amino acids. CDR1 and CDR2 (germline): SGHDT, YYEEEE. CDR3 sequence (DNA): TGTGCCAGCAGCTCTTTAGCGGGGGGGACAGATACGCAGTATTTT. Its protein is CASSSLAGGTDTQYF.

This chain connects TRBV5-5 to TRBJ2-2, with D possibly being TRBD1 (5 bases). This CDR3 has 18 residues. Germline CDR1 is SGHKS and CDR2 is YYEKEE (reference sequence). V was clipped by 1 base and J by 1 base, with 17 bases between them. CDR3 in amino acids: CASSLKAREFGNTGELFF. DNA of the CDR3: TGTGCCAGCAGCTTGAAGGCCAGGGAATTTGGGAACACCGGGGAGCTGTTTTTT.

This clone was seen only a few times. This rearrangement joins TRBV11-2 to TRBJ2-2, with 10 bases aligning to TRBD1. Trimming removed 5 bases from V and 6 bases from J; junction bases left unmatched: 15. The CDR3 runs 18 residues. CDR1 is SGHAT, CDR2 FQNNGV, per germline. The CDR3 DNA reads TGTGCCAGCAGCCCTTACCCCATCCGGGACAGGGGTCCCGGGGAGCTGTTTTTT. Its protein product is CASSPYPIRDRGPGELFF.

This clone was seen a single time. For the CDR3, the DNA is TGTGCCAGCAGCCGCGACAGTGAAGAGACCCAGTACTTC. Its protein product is CASSRDSEETQYF. The chain uses TRBV7-3 and TRBJ2-5; possible D gene TRBD1, 5 bases. V shed 5 bases and J shed 3 bases, with 10 bases lying between them. From germline, CDR1 is SGHTA and CDR2 FQGTGA. This CDR3 region has 13 residues.

This clone was counted a few times. The chain joins TRBV9 to TRBJ1-5; D not resolved. Trimming took 4 bases from V and 5 from J, leaving 10 bases between them. Germline assignment: CDR1 SGDLS and CDR2 YYNGEE. This CDR3 has 13 amino acids. CDR3 residues: CASSPGSDQPQHF. The CDR3 DNA reads TGTGCCAGCAGCCCGGGTTCGGATCAGCCCCAGCATTTT. The variable domain in full, with the rest retrieved from reference TRBV9 and TRBJ1-5, is DSGVTQTPKHLITATGQRVTLRCSPRSGDLSVYWYQQSLDQGLQFLIQYYNGEERAKGNILERFSAQQFPDLHSELNLSSLELGDSALYFCASSPGSDQPQHFGDGTRLSIL.

CDR3 region: CASEDRGGTEAFF. For the CDR3, the DNA is TGTGCCAGCGAGGACAGGGGAGGCACTGAAGCTTTCTTT. J is TRBJ1-1 and V is TRBV27, with 9 positions matching TRBD1. Trimming took 8 bases from V and 4 from J; bases not matched to a gene: 5. The CDR3 runs 13 residues. Germline CDR1 MNHEY, CDR2 SMNVEV (reference sequence).

The chain carries TRBV7-3 and TRBJ1-1; 9 nucleotides align to TRBD1. The junction had 4 bases not matched to a gene; V was cut back by 5 bases and J by 3 bases. Germline-derived CDR1 and CDR2 are SGHTA and FQGTGA. The CDR3 spans 14 residues. CDR3 region: CASSPGQGDTEAFF. CDR3 nucleotide sequence: TGTGCCAGCAGCCCGGGACAGGGCGACACTGAAGCTTTCTTT. The variable domain in full, with the rest retrieved from reference TRBV7-3 and TRBJ1-1, is GAGVSQTPSNKVTEKGKYVELRCDPISGHTALYWYRQSLGQGPEFLIYFQGTGAADDSGLPNDRFFAVRPEGSVSTLKIQRTERGDSAVYLCASSPGQGDTEAFFGQGTRLTVV.

The V and J genes are TRBV6-1 and TRBJ2-5, with 7 bases lining up with TRBD1. The better agreement between TRBJ2-7 and the DNA end casts doubt on the J call. In germline, CDR1 is MNHNS, CDR2 SASEGT. The CDR3 runs 15 residues. The chain's CDR3 is CASIRDRASTYEQYF. CDR3 nucleotides: TGTGCCAGCATCCGAGACAGGGCGAGCACCTACGAGCAGTACTTC.

This clone has only one observation. V is TRBV6-6 and J is TRBJ2-1, with D perhaps TRBD2 (5 bases). The CDR3 runs to 15 residues. V shed 6 bases and J shed 6 bases, with 18 bases lying between them. Per the germline V gene, CDR1 is MNHNY and CDR2 is SVGAGI (reference sequence). The CDR3 reads CASSFGGNQGNEQFF. In DNA form, the CDR3 reads TGTGCCAGCAGCTTCGGAGGAAACCAAGGCAATGAGCAGTTCTTC.

The V call is TRBV5-1, the J call TRBJ1-4, with 9 positions matching TRBD1. The CDR3 covers 14 residues. The V gene end was trimmed by 0 bases and the J gene end by 10 bases; junction bases not matched to a gene: 4. Germline CDR1 is SGHRS and CDR2 is YFSETQ. CDR3 sequence reads: CASSLETGGGKLFF. The DNA of the CDR3 is TGCGCCAGCAGCTTGGAAACAGGGGGCGGAAAACTGTTTTTT.

The DNA for the CDR3 is TGTGCCAGCAACGGACGGACAGGCGCGTACAATGAGCAGTTCTTC. This gives the protein CASNGRTGAYNEQFF. V gene TRBV5-4 combines with J gene TRBJ2-1; 7 bases are shared with TRBD1. Germline CDR1 and CDR2: SGHNT and YYREEE (reference sequence). V lost 6 bases, J lost 4 bases, and 10 bases stayed unmatched. The CDR3 spans 15 residues.

This clone is medium-sized in the sample. The chain uses TRBV28 and TRBJ1-5, with D possibly matching TRBD1 (6 bases). The CDR3 is 14 amino acids. The germline gives CDR1 MDHEN, CDR2 SYDVKM. Deletions cut 7 bases from V and 1 base from J, with 11 bases between. Written as DNA, the CDR3 is TGTGCCAGCACGGCCAGGGGAAGCAATCAGCCCCAGCATTTT. It translates to CASTARGSNQPQHF.

This chain links TRBV30 with TRBJ2-1; the match to TRBD2 covers 8 bases. V shed 7 bases, J shed 7 bases, and the junction held 21 bases outside the gene matches. Looked up from germline, CDR1 is GTSNPN and CDR2 is SVGIG (reference sequence). This CDR3 is 17 amino acids long. The CDR3 sequence is CASSSLLSGGPENEQFF. In DNA form, the CDR3 reads TGTGCCTCCTCATCATTACTCAGCGGGGGCCCTGAGAATGAGCAGTTCTTC.

V usage is TRBV9 and J usage is TRBJ2-1; D remains ambiguous. This CDR3 region has 17 residues. The V and J ends lost 0 bases and 2 bases respectively, with 15 bases between them. CDR1 is SGDLS and CDR2 is YYNGEE in the germline V gene. The CDR3 nucleotides are TGTGCCAGCAGCGTAGCCCCCCTAGAGGTCGCCTACAATGAGCAGTTCTTC. Translation gives CASSVAPLEVAYNEQFF.

The chain is built from TRBV19 and TRBJ2-7, with D possibly being TRBD2 (6 bases). This CDR3 has 14 residues. Trimming left V 5 bases short and J 1 base short, with 12 bases between. Germline V gene data show CDR1 as LNHDA and CDR2 as SQIVND (reference sequence). The CDR3 protein is CASSDGGKSYEQYF. DNA for the CDR3: TGTGCCAGTAGTGATGGGGGGAAGTCCTACGAGCAGTACTTC.

This chain connects TRBV19 to TRBJ1-2, with 7 bases that match TRBD1. There are 16 residues in the CDR3. The junction had 11 bases not matched to a gene; V was cut back by 2 bases and J by 5 bases. Germline loops: CDR1 LNHDA, CDR2 SQIVND (reference sequence). The CDR3 coding sequence is TGTGCCAGTAGTATAAGGCCCAGGGACAGACTGTATGGCTACACCTTC. Its translation is CASSIRPRDRLYGYTF.

The chain joins TRBV19 to TRBJ1-4; D remains unclear. Germline values: CDR1 LNHDA, CDR2 SQIVND (reference sequence). The ends were cut back, 1 base at V and 4 bases at J, with 7 bases in the middle. The length of the CDR3 is 14 residues. The DNA of the CDR3 is TGTGCCAGTAGTATAGTGGCCAATAATGAAAAACTGTTTTTT. It codes for CASSIVANNEKLFF.

V and J are TRBV5-6 and TRBJ1-2, with TRBD1 matching 8 bases. The V segment lost 4 bases and the J segment 8 bases; nucleotides outside the gene matches: 7. The CDR3 sequence is 13 residues long. Germline CDR1 is SGHDT and CDR2 is YYEEEE. This chain's CDR3 is CASSPDRGEGYTF. Here the CDR3 DNA reads TGTGCCAGCAGCCCCGACAGGGGCGAAGGCTACACCTTC. Drawing the rest from reference TRBV5-6 and TRBJ1-2, the complete variable domain is DAGVTQSPTHLIKTRGQQVTLRCSPKSGHDTVSWYQQALGQGPQFIFQYYEEEERQRGNFPDRFSGHQFPNYSSELNVNALLLGDSALYLCASSPDRGEGYTFGSGTRLTVV.

The rearrangement joins TRBV6-7 to TRBJ2-7, with D possibly being TRBD1 (6 bases). TRBV6-7 is an ORF for which the function is uncertain. The length of the CDR3 is 17 residues. V was trimmed by 1 base and J by 1 base, leaving 17 bases between them. CDR3 coding DNA: TGTGCCAGCAGTTACTTTCAAGCCCTACAGGGATCCTACGAGCAGTACTTC. Translation gives CASSYFQALQGSYEQYF.

This rearrangement joins TRBV19 to TRBJ2-2, with D maybe TRBD1 (5 bases). V was clipped by 1 base and J by 4 bases, with 10 bases between them. Germline CDR1 LNHDA, CDR2 SQIVND (reference sequence). CDR3 length: 15 amino acids. The CDR3 DNA follows: TGTGCCAGTAGTATAGTCAGGGAAGGCACCGGGGAGCTGTTTTTT. Encoded protein: CASSIVREGTGELFF.

The chain employs TRBV6-5 and TRBJ1-2; no reliable D call. The germline CDR1 and CDR2 sequences are MNHEY and SVGAGI. V was trimmed by 6 bases and J by 7 bases, leaving 12 bases between them. The CDR3 has 12 amino acids. This CDR3 is CASRSLEVGYTF. The CDR3 nucleotides are TGTGCCAGCAGGAGCCTAGAGGTTGGCTACACCTTC.

The table lists this clone with a few counts. The rearrangement links TRBV7-9 to TRBJ2-5; D ambiguous. Germline assignment: CDR1 SEHNR and CDR2 FQNEAQ (reference sequence). This CDR3 has 12 residues. V was shortened by 5 bases and J by 4 bases, with 8 bases between the two germline ends. CDR3 sequence (DNA): TGTGCCAGCAGCCCACGGTCAGAGACCCAGTACTTC. It specifies CASSPRSETQYF.

CDR3 coding DNA: TGTGCCATCAGTGCCTATGGACAGGGTCCCTATGGCTACACCTTC. This codes for CAISAYGQGPYGYTF. The chain uses TRBV10-3 and TRBJ1-2; 8 bases map to TRBD1. The germline gives CDR1 ENHRY, CDR2 SYGVKD. The V and J ends lost 4 bases and 4 bases, in that order; junction bases with no gene match: 8. The CDR3 is made up of 15 amino acids.

The CDR3 is CASSLAPRETQYF. CDR3 coding DNA: TGCGCCAGCAGCTTGGCCCCGAGAGAGACCCAGTACTTC. V gene TRBV5-1 combines with J gene TRBJ2-5; D is undetermined. The length of the CDR3 is 13 residues. V shed 0 bases and J shed 4 bases, with 7 bases lying between them. Germline CDR1 and CDR2: SGHRS and YFSETQ.

The chain couples TRBV5-1 to TRBJ2-2, with no clear D. This CDR3 spans 13 amino acids. Germline assignment: CDR1 SGHRS and CDR2 YFSETQ. Deletions cut 0 bases from V and 5 bases from J, with 5 bases between. CDR3 in DNA: TGCGCCAGCAGCTTGGCCGAGACCGGGGAGCTGTTTTTT. Amino acids: CASSLAETGELFF.